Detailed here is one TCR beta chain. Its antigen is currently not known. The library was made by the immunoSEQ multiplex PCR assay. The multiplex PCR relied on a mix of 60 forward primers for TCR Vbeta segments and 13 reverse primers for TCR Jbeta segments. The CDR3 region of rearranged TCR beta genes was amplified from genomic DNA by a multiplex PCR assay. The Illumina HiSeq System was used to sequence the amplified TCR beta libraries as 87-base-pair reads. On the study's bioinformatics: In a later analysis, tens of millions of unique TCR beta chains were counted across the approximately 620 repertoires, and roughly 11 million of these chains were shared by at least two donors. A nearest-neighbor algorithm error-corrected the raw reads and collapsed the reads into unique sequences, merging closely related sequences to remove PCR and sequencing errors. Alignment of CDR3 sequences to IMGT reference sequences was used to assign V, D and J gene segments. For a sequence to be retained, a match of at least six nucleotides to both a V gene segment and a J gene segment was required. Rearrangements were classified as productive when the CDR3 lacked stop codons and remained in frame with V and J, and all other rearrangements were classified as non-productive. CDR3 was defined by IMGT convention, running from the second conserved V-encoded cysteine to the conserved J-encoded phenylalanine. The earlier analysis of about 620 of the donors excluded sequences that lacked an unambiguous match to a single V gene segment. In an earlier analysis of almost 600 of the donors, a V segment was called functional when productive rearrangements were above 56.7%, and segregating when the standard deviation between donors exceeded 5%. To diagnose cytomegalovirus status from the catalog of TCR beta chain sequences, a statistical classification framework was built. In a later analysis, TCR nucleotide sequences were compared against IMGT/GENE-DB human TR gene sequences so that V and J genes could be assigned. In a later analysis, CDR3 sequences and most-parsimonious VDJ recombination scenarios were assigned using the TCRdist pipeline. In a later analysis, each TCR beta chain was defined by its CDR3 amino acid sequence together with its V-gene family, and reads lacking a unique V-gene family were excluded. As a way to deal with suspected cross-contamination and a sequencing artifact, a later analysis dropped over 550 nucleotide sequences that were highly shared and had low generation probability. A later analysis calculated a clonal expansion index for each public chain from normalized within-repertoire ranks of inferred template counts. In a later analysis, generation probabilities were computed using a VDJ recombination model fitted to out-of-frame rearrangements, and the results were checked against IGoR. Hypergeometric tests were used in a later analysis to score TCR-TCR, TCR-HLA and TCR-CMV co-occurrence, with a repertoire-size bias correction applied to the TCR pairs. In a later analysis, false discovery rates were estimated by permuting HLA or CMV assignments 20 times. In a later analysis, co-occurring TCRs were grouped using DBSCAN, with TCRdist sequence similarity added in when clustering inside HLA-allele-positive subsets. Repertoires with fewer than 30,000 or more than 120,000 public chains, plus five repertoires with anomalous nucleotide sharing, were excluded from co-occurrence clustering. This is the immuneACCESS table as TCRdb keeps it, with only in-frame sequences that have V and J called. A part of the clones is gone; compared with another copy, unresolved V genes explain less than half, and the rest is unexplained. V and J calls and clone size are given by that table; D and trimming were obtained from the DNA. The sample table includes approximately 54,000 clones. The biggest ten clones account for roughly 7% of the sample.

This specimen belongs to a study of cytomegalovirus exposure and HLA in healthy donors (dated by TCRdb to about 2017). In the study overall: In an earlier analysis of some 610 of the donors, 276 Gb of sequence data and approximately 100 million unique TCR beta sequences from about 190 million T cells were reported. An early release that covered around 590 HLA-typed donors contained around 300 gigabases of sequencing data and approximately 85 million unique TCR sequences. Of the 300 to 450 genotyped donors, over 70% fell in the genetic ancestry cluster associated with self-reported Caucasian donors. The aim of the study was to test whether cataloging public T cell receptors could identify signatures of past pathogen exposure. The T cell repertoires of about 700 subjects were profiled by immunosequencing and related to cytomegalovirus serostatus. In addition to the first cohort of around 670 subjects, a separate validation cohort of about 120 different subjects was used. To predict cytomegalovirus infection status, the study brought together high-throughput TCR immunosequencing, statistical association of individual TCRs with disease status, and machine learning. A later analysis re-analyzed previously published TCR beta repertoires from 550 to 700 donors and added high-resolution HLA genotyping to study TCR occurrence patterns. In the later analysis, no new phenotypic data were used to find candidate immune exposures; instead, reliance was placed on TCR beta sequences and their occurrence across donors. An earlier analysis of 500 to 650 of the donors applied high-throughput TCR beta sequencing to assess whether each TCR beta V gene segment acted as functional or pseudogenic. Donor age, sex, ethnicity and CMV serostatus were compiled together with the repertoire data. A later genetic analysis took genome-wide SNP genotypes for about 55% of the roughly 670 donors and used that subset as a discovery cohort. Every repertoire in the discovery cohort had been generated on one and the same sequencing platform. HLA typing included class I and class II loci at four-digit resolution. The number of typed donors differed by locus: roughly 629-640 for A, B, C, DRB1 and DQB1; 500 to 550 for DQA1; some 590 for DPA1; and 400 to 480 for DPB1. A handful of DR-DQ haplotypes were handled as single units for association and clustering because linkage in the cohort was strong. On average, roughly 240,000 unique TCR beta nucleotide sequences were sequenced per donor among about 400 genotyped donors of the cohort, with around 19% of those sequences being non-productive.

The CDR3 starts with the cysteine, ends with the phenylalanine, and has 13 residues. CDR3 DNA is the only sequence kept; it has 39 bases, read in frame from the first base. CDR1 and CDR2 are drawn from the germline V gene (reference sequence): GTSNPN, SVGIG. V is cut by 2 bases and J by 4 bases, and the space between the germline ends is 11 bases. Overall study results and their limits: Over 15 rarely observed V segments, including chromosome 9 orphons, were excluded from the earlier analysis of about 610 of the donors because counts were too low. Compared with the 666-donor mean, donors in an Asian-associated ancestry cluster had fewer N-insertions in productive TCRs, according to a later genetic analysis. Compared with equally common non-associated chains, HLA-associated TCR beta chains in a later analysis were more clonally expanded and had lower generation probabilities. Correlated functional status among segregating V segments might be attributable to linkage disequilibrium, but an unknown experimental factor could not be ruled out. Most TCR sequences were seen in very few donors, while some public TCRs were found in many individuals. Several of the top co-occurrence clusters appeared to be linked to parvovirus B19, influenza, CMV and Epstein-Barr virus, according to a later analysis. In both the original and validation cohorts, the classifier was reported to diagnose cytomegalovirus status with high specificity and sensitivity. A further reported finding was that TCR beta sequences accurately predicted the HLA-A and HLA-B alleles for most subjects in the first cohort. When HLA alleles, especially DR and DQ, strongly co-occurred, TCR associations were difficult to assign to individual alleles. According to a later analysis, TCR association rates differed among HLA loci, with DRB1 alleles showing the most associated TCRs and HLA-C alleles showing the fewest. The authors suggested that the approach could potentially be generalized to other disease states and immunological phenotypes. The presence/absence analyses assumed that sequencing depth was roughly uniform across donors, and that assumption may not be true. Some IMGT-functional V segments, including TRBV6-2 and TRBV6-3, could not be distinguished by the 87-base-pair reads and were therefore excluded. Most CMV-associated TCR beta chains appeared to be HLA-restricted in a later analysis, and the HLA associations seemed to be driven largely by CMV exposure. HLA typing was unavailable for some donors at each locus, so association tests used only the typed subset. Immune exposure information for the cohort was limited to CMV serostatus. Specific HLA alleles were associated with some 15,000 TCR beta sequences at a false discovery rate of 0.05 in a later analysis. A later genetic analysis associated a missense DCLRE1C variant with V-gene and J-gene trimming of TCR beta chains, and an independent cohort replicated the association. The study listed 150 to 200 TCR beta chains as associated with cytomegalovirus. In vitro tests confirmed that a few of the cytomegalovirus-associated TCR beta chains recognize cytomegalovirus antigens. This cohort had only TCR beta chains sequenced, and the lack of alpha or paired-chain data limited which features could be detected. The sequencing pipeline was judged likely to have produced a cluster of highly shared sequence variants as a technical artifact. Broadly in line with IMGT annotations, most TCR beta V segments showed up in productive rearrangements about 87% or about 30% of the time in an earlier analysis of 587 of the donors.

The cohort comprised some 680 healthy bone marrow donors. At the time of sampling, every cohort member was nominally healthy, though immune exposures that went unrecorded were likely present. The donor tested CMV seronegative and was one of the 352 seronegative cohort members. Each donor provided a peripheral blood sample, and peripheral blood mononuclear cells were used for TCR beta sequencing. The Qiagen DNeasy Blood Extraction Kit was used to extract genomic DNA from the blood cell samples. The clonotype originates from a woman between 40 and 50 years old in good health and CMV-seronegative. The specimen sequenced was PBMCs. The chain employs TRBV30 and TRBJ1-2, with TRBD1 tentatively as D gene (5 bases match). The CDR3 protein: CAWSPTVFYGYTF. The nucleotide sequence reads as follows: TGTGCCTGGAGTCCGACAGTTTTCTATGGCTACACCTTC.